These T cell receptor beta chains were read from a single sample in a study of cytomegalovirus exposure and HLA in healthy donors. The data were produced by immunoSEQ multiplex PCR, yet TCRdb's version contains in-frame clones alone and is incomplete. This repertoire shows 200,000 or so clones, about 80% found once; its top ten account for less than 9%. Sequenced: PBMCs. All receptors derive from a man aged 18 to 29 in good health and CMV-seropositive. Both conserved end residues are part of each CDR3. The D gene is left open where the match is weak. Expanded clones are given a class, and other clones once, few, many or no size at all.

CSTGTVMNTEAFF | TGCAGCACAGGGACAGTCATGAACACTGAAGCTTTCTTT | - | TRBD1 | TRBJ1-1 | TRBV29-1
CASSLMTGTEAFF | TGTGCCAGTAGTCTGATGACAGGCACTGAAGCTTTCTTT | once | - | TRBJ1-1 | TRBV19
CASSLGRGEKLFF | TGTGCCAGCAGCTTGGGGAGAGGTGAAAAACTGTTTTTT | - | - | TRBJ1-4 | TRBV5-6
CASSLYRGSTYEQYF | TGTGCCAGCAGTTTATACAGGGGCAGTACCTACGAGCAGTACTTC | - | TRBD1 | TRBJ2-7 | TRBV27
CASSAGFGQGLYEQYF | TGTGCCAGCAGCGCCGGTTTTGGACAGGGATTATACGAGCAGTACTTC | - | TRBD1 | TRBJ2-7 | TRBV9
CASTIRRLASNGDTQYF | TGTGCCAGCACCATACGCAGACTAGCTTCAAACGGGGATACGCAGTATTTT | - | TRBD2 | TRBJ2-3 | TRBV5-4
CASSQDRGRDQPQHF | TGCGCCAGCAGCCAAGATAGGGGCAGAGATCAGCCCCAGCATTTT | - | - | TRBJ1-5 | TRBV4-3
CASSFQRTGELFF | TGTGCCAGCAGCTTCCAGCGCACCGGGGAGCTGTTTTTT | - | - | TRBJ2-2 | TRBV7-6
CASTPTRGYRETYGYTF | TGTGCCAGCACCCCGACGCGCGGGTATAGGGAAACCTATGGCTACACCTTC | - | - | TRBJ1-2 | TRBV28
CASSRDRDRIYNEQFF | TGTGCCAGCAGTAGAGACCGGGACAGAATTTACAATGAGCAGTTCTTC | - | TRBD1 | TRBJ2-1 | TRBV28
CASSPSVGGHEQFF | TGTGCCAGCAGCCCCTCGGTGGGAGGGCATGAGCAGTTCTTC | - | TRBD2 | TRBJ2-1 | TRBV7-3
CASRRGPFTGELFF | TGTGCCAGCAGAAGGGGTCCATTCACCGGGGAGCTGTTTTTT | - | - | TRBJ2-2 | TRBV5-8
CAWSAGTANYGYTF | TGTGCCTGGAGTGCGGGGACAGCAAACTATGGCTACACCTTC | - | TRBD1 | TRBJ1-2 | TRBV30
CASWRGLGGTEAFF | TGCGCCAGTTGGAGGGGGCTAGGTGGCACTGAAGCTTTCTTT | - | TRBD1 | TRBJ1-1 | TRBV10-2
CASSLRLGLAGTDTQYF | TGTGCCAGCAGTTTAAGACTCGGACTAGCGGGCACAGATACGCAGTATTTT | - | TRBD2 | TRBJ2-3 | TRBV28
CASSPRTSGSPGTGELFF | TGCGCCAGCAGCCCCAGGACTAGCGGGAGCCCGGGGACCGGGGAGCTGTTTTTT | - | TRBD2 | TRBJ2-2 | TRBV5-1
CASTSTSGGHEQYF | TGTGCCAGCACCTCGACTAGCGGTGGGCACGAGCAGTACTTC | - | TRBD2 | TRBJ2-7 | TRBV5-4
CASSTSGSFSEKLFF | TGTGCCAGCAGCACTAGTGGCAGTTTTAGTGAAAAACTGTTTTTT | - | - | TRBJ1-4 | TRBV7-9
CASSFLGGVEDIQYF | TGCGCCAGCAGCTTTTTAGGGGGAGTTGAAGACATTCAGTACTTC | once | - | TRBJ2-4 | TRBV5-1
CASSLGTANYEQYF | TGTGCCAGCAGTTTGGGGACAGCAAATTACGAGCAGTACTTC | few | TRBD1 | TRBJ2-7 | TRBV27
CASMSSLAGGVHEQFF | TGTGCCAGCATGAGCAGTCTAGCGGGAGGAGTACATGAGCAGTTCTTC | - | TRBD2 | TRBJ2-1 | TRBV27
CAVTAIDRAYEQYF | TGTGCTGTAACAGCAATCGATCGAGCCTACGAGCAGTACTTC | - | - | TRBJ2-7 | TRBV6-5
CASSVRQASYEQYF | TGTGCCAGCAGCGTTCGGCAGGCATCCTACGAGCAGTACTTC | - | - | TRBJ2-7 | TRBV9
CASTRGDRELHNEQFF | TGTGCCAGTACCCGTGGGGACAGGGAACTTCACAATGAGCAGTTCTTC | - | TRBD1 | TRBJ2-1 | TRBV27
CASGTSEQFF | TGTGCCAGCGGGACAAGTGAGCAGTTCTTC | - | - | TRBJ2-1 | TRBV28
CASSPGLGAGRDEQFF | TGTGCCAGCAGCCCCGGGCTTGGGGCGGGACGGGATGAGCAGTTCTTC | - | - | TRBJ2-1 | TRBV5-4
CASSPSRGYTF | TGTGCCAGCAGCCCATCTAGAGGCTACACCTTC | once | - | TRBJ1-2 | TRBV7-9
CAWSQTGSNQPQHF | TGTGCCTGGAGTCAGACAGGGAGCAATCAGCCCCAGCATTTT | - | TRBD1 | TRBJ1-5 | TRBV30
CASSFGRRSYEQYF | TGTGCCAGCAGCTTTGGAAGGCGGTCCTACGAGCAGTACTTC | - | - | TRBJ2-7 | TRBV11-2
CASSPRAYNEQFF | TGTGCCAGCAGCCCACGGGCCTACAATGAGCAGTTCTTC | - | - | TRBJ2-1 | TRBV27
CASSQDRGQPYEQYF | TGCGCCAGCAGCCAAGATCGCGGACAGCCGTACGAGCAGTACTTC | large | - | TRBJ2-7 | TRBV4-3
CASSESPGANTGELFF | TGTGCCAGCAGTGAATCTCCGGGGGCGAACACCGGGGAGCTGTTTTTT | - | - | TRBJ2-2 | TRBV2
CASSSGTGYYEQYF | TGTGCCAGCAGCTCCGGGACAGGGTACTACGAGCAGTACTTC | few | TRBD1 | TRBJ2-7 | TRBV7-2
CASSRLTGGKYEQYF | TGCGCCAGCAGCCGTCTGACAGGGGGCAAATACGAGCAGTACTTC | - | TRBD1 | TRBJ2-7 | TRBV5-1
CASSWTVFNEKLFF | TGTGCCAGCAGTTGGACAGTTTTTAATGAAAAACTGTTTTTT | - | - | TRBJ1-4 | TRBV2
CASSIWGGDGANVLTF | TGTGCCAGTAGTATATGGGGGGGAGACGGGGCCAACGTCCTGACTTTC | - | TRBD2 | TRBJ2-6 | TRBV19
CASRPTGKPEKLFF | TGTGCCAGCAGGCCCACAGGGAAACCAGAAAAACTGTTTTTT | - | - | TRBJ1-4 | TRBV28
CASSFRDRAYEQYF | TGTGCCAGCAGCTTCCGGGACAGGGCATACGAGCAGTACTTC | - | TRBD1 | TRBJ2-7 | TRBV5-5
CASSPYLRTGLKEQYF | TGCGCCAGCAGCCCTTACTTGAGGACAGGGCTGAAGGAGCAGTACTTC | - | TRBD1 | TRBJ2-7 | TRBV4-1
CAWARTGGNEKLFF | TGTGCCTGGGCGCGGACAGGGGGAAATGAAAAACTGTTTTTT | - | TRBD1 | TRBJ1-4 | TRBV30
CACLGTGAETQYF | TGTGCCTGCCTCGGGACAGGGGCGGAGACCCAGTACTTC | once | TRBD1 | TRBJ2-5 | TRBV30
CATLVGGGYGYTF | TGTGCCACCCTCGTAGGGGGGGGCTATGGCTACACCTTC | many | - | TRBJ1-2 | TRBV6-1
CASSVAGQNTEAFF | TGTGCCAGCAGCGTAGCCGGACAGAACACTGAAGCTTTCTTT | - | - | TRBJ1-1 | TRBV9
CASKTDQGETQYF | TGTGCCAGCAAGACGGATCAGGGGGAGACCCAGTACTTC | - | - | TRBJ2-5 | TRBV6-6
CASRTNRPPGEQFF | TGTGCCAGCCGCACCAACCGACCCCCGGGGGAGCAGTTCTTC | - | - | TRBJ2-1 | TRBV5-4
CASSEAAGQGAFF | TGTGCCAGCAGTGAAGCGGCGGGACAGGGGGCTTTCTTT | - | TRBD1 | TRBJ1-1 | TRBV6-1
CAISEAGNQPQHF | TGTGCCATCAGTGAGGCGGGCAATCAGCCCCAGCATTTT | - | - | TRBJ1-5 | TRBV10-3
CASSSNTGELFF | TGTGCCAGCAGCTCTAACACCGGGGAGCTGTTTTTT | - | - | TRBJ2-2 | TRBV5-6
CASSVALSETQYF | TGTGCCAGCAGCGTAGCCCTTTCAGAGACCCAGTACTTC | once | - | TRBJ2-5 | TRBV9